One T cell receptor (beta chain) is described in this entry. Authors' data handling: Amplification from reference gene primers served as the basis for estimated nucleated cell counts. TCRdb's table, derived via immunoSEQ multiplex PCR, lists solely in-frame clones and lacks some. Clone size and the V and J calls come from that table; the DNA yielded D and trimming. There are about 48,000 clones in the sample; approximately 90% occur only once, and 2.6% lies in the top ten. Trimming stripped 6 bases from V and 2 bases from J, with 11 bases between. Germline values: CDR1 KGHSH, CDR2 LQKENI. This CDR3 has 14 amino acids. This sample was included in a study of blood T cell repertoires in COVID-19. Overall study context: The analysed material was cDNA or gDNA that came from T cells, B-cell-depleted T cells, or PBMCs.

Followed over time, Seattle patients had been enrolled while infection was active. The origin of this receptor is an elderly woman with COVID-19, enrolled during active disease. The rearrangement links TRBV18 to TRBJ1-5; no clear D. The sequenced sample was peripheral blood. The CDR3 sequence: CASSPVYGNQPQHF. CDR3 sequence (DNA): TGTGCCAGCTCCCCAGTCTATGGCAATCAGCCCCAGCATTTT. Full variable domain (rest looked up from reference TRBV18 and TRBJ1-5): NAGVMQNPRHLVRRRGQEARLRCSPMKGHSHVYWYRQLPEEGLKFMVYLQKENIIDESGMPKERFSAEFPKEGPSILRIQQVVRGDSAAYFCASSPVYGNQPQHFGDGTRLSIL.